These 29 T cell receptor beta chains were sequenced from one sample in a study of T cells expressing NK-cell markers. TCRdb re-called the 5' RACE reads and gives one entry per CDR3 protein, without DNA. This sample lists about 160,000 distinct CDR3 sequences; its ten largest clones have approximately 17%. Sequenced sample: blood T cells: a sorted CD56 or NKG2C T cell subset, CD4+ or CD8+ T cells, or bulk PBMC T cells (not recorded which). These TCRs come from a woman between 18 and 70 years old in good health.

The gene calls are TRBV5-5 and TRBJ2-5. The germline CDR1 and CDR2 sequences are SGHKS and YYEKEE (reference sequence). The CDR3 is 13 amino acids. CDR3 region: CASSLSTQETQYF.

The J gene is TRBJ2-3, the V gene TRBV12-3 or TRBV12-4; TCRdb lists TRBD1, though no DNA is available to test this call. This CDR3 comprises 17 residues. CDR3 sequence: CASSLLGQGSSTDTQYF.

The rearrangement uses TRBV27 and TRBJ2-1. This CDR3 has 13 residues. Germline-derived CDR1 and CDR2 are MNHEY and SMNVEV (reference sequence). The CDR3: CASSLSHHNEQFF.

This sequence joins TRBV5-4 and TRBJ2-7; as DNA is missing, the TRBD2 call by TCRdb cannot be tested. Germline V gene lookup returns CDR1 SGHNT and CDR2 YYREEE (reference sequence). This CDR3 is built from 16 residues. The CDR3 here is CASSSGLAGGLFEQYF.

This chain links TRBV10-3 with TRBJ1-1; the TRBD1 assignment by TCRdb is unverifiable without DNA. The CDR3 sequence is 13 residues long. Germline V gives CDR1 ENHRY, CDR2 SYGVKD. The chain's CDR3 is CAISEQGITEAFF.

The chain is built from TRBV25-1 and TRBJ2-2; TCRdb lists TRBD1, though no DNA is available to test this call. Germline V lookup: CDR1 MGHDK, CDR2 SYGVNS. This CDR3 has 18 residues. The CDR3 is CASSEPQGTGGNRGELFF.

V is TRBV29-1 and J is TRBJ2-1; TCRdb proposes TRBD2, but this gene call is untestable without DNA. Per the germline V gene, CDR1 is SQVTM and CDR2 is ANQGSEA. This CDR3 has 15 residues. The CDR3 sequence: CSVFSGGPSYNEQFF.

The chain carries TRBV2 and TRBJ1-5; with no DNA, the TCRdb D assignment of TRBD1 cannot be verified. CDR3 size: 16 residues. Germline V CDR1 and CDR2: SNHLY, FYNNEI. The CDR3 is CASSDPAGGKGQPQHF. Full variable domain (outside the CDR3, taken from reference TRBV2 and TRBJ1-5): EPEVTQTPSHQVTQMGQEVILRCVPISNHLYFYWYRQILGQKVEFLVSFYNNEISEKSEIFDDQFSVERPDGSNFTLKIRSTKLEDSAMYFCASSDPAGGKGQPQHFGDGTRLSIL.

The chain recombines TRBV4-2 with TRBJ1-2; TCRdb calls TRBD1, which cannot be checked without DNA. CDR3 length: 16 residues. Germline CDR1 and CDR2: LGHNA and YNFKEQ. This chain's CDR3 is CASSQVGVSVLYGYTF.

The chain uses TRBV7-9 and TRBJ2-3. The CDR3 loop spans 16 amino acids. CDR1 SEHNR and CDR2 FQNEAQ come from the germline V gene (reference sequence). This CDR3 reads CASSRESGANTDTQYF.

V and J are TRBV5-6 and TRBJ1-1; the D call from TCRdb, TRBD1, cannot be confirmed without DNA. This CDR3 comprises 17 residues. CDR1 SGHDT and CDR2 YYEEEE come from the germline V gene. The chain's CDR3 is CASSLNEGRTMNTEAFF.

The chain uses TRBV12-3 or TRBV12-4 and TRBJ1-4; TCRdb selects TRBD1, and the lack of DNA leaves this call unchecked. The CDR3 totals 14 residues. The CDR3 region is CASSAQGMNEKLFF.

This sequence joins TRBV28 and TRBJ2-6; TCRdb names TRBD2, which stays unverified in the absence of DNA. The germline V gene has CDR1 MDHEN and CDR2 SYDVKM. The CDR3 covers 18 residues. This CDR3 reads CATQPPSGSPSGANVLTF.

This chain uses TRBV5-5 with TRBJ2-3. Germline loops: CDR1 SGHKS, CDR2 YYEKEE (reference sequence). CDR3 length: 13 amino acids. The CDR3 is CASSATSTDTQYF.

The chain is built from TRBV7-9 and TRBJ1-6; without DNA, the TCRdb call of TRBD1 cannot be checked. The CDR3 sequence is 17 residues long. Germline-derived CDR1 and CDR2 are SEHNR and FQNEAQ (reference sequence). The CDR3 reads CASSPGTALRANSPLHF.

The CDR3: CASSLGGGPGEQYF. The chain couples TRBV7-3 to TRBJ2-7; TCRdb picks TRBD1, but there is no DNA to check that call. Germline V gives CDR1 SGHTA, CDR2 FQGTGA. This CDR3 region has 14 residues.

This chain joins TRBV7-2 and TRBJ2-7; the TCRdb call, TRBD1, lacks DNA for checking. CDR1 SGHTA and CDR2 FQGNSA come from the germline V gene. This CDR3 has 12 amino acids. The CDR3: CASSGGAGQQYF.

The CDR3 loop reads CSVPGTSGRGIDTQYF. The chain combines TRBV29-1 with TRBJ2-3; TCRdb reports TRBD2, a call that lacks DNA to check it against. CDR1 and CDR2 from the germline V gene are SQVTM and ANQGSEA. This CDR3 contains 16 residues.

The chain combines TRBV20-1 with TRBJ2-3; the TCRdb D gene call, TRBD1, has no DNA to confirm it. Germline-derived CDR1 and CDR2 are DFQATT and SNEGSKA (reference sequence). The length of the CDR3 is 15 residues. The CDR3 loop is CSAREQGQYTDTQYF.

The V gene is TRBV14, the J gene TRBJ1-2; TCRdb names TRBD1, which stays unverified in the absence of DNA. This CDR3 region has 14 residues. Germline V gene lookup returns CDR1 SGHDN and CDR2 FVKESK. CDR3 sequence reads: CASSQHGTWYGYTF.

The V gene is TRBV5-1, the J gene TRBJ1-1. The CDR3 extends over 12 amino acids. CDR1 SGHRS and CDR2 YFSETQ come from the germline V gene. This CDR3 is CASSLGTLEAFF.

The chain joins TRBV10-3 to TRBJ1-2; the D call from TCRdb, TRBD1, cannot be confirmed without DNA. The CDR3 contains 14 residues. Germline CDR1 reads ENHRY; CDR2 reads SYGVKD. The CDR3 region is CAISSDRINYGYTF.

The gene calls are TRBV4-1 and TRBJ2-7; TCRdb lists TRBD2, though no DNA is available to test this call. Germline V gene sequence: CDR1 MGHRA, CDR2 YSYEKL. This CDR3 contains 14 residues. The CDR3 reads CASSQGTGVYEQYF.

V and J are TRBV29-1 and TRBJ1-2. The CDR3 has 14 residues. CDR1 is SQVTM, CDR2 ANQGSEA, per germline. The chain's CDR3 is CSVEEMADFYGYTF.

This chain links TRBV12-3 or TRBV12-4 with TRBJ1-1. The CDR3 is 13 residues long. The chain's CDR3 is CASSSSILLEAFF.

The chain carries TRBV3-1 and TRBJ1-2; as DNA is missing, the TRBD1 call by TCRdb cannot be tested. CDR3 size: 14 residues. The V gene's germline CDR1 is LGHDT and CDR2 YNNKEL (reference sequence). The CDR3 sequence is CASSLGQRNYGYTF.

The V call is TRBV5-6, the J call TRBJ2-1. This CDR3 comprises 16 residues. Germline lookup yields CDR1 SGHDT and CDR2 YYEEEE. The CDR3 loop reads CASSLAFGLSYNEQFF.

The chain recombines TRBV21-1 with TRBJ2-1; TCRdb selects TRBD2, and the lack of DNA leaves this call unchecked. TRBV21-1 is a pseudogene segment. CDR3 length: 14 amino acids. The CDR3 reads CASRPGLAGGQQFF.

The J gene is TRBJ2-4, the V gene TRBV21-1; TCRdb proposes TRBD2, but this gene call is untestable without DNA. TRBV21-1 is classified as a pseudogene. There are 14 residues in the CDR3. The CDR3 loop is CASRRGLTKNIQYF.